The 24 T cell receptor beta chains below come from one sample, sequenced in a study of cytomegalovirus exposure and HLA in healthy donors (dated by TCRdb to the late 2010s). The library was obtained by the immunoSEQ multiplex PCR assay. A mixture of 60 forward primers for TCR Vbeta segments and 13 reverse primers for TCR Jbeta segments was used in the multiplex PCR. Here the immuneACCESS table is served through TCRdb, limited to in-frame sequences with V and J called. Missing clones are a known gap in these copies; in checked studies unresolved V genes cover under half, and the rest lacks a known reason. The table held for this sample gives approximately 140,000 clones. Roughly 2.6% of the sample lies in the top ten. The sequencing sample was made of PBMCs. These receptors originate from a man aged 40-55 years in good health and CMV-seronegative.

The rearrangement links TRBV5-8 to TRBJ2-2, with TRBD2 matching 9 bases. J gave up 7 bases and V 0 bases, and 7 bases lay outside the gene matches. The CDR3 is made up of 16 amino acids. Per the germline V gene, CDR1 is SGHTS and CDR2 is YDEGEE. The CDR3 DNA follows: TGTGCCAGCAGCTTGGGATTAGCGGGGGAGGGCGGGGAGCTGTTTTTT. Translating it yields CASSLGLAGEGGELFF.

The rearrangement joins TRBV2 to TRBJ1-5; 7 positions match TRBD1. This CDR3 spans 14 amino acids. The ends lost 6 bases at V and 3 bases at J; junction bases unmatched: 5. From germline, CDR1 is SNHLY and CDR2 FYNNEI. The CDR3 region has the DNA TGTGCCAGCAGGGTACAGGGGTCCAATCAGCCCCAGCATTTT. It specifies CASRVQGSNQPQHF. Full variable domain (missing parts from reference TRBV2 and TRBJ1-5): EPEVTQTPSHQVTQMGQEVILRCVPISNHLYFYWYRQILGQKVEFLVSFYNNEISEKSEIFDDQFSVERPDGSNFTLKIRSTKLEDSAMYFCASRVQGSNQPQHFGDGTRLSIL.

This chain joins TRBV5-5 and TRBJ1-1; D unclear. The V gene lost 3 bases and the J gene lost 1 base, with 10 bases spanning the gap. Germline-derived CDR1 and CDR2 are SGHKS and YYEKEE (reference sequence). This CDR3 has 14 amino acids. This CDR3 reads CASSSLSPNTEAFF. For the CDR3, the DNA is TGTGCCAGCAGCTCACTTTCACCGAACACTGAAGCTTTCTTT.

This chain links TRBV7-9 with TRBJ1-3; 9 bases match TRBD1. Germline V gene data show CDR1 as SEHNR and CDR2 as FQNEAQ (reference sequence). The CDR3 is 15 residues long. With V trimmed by 5 bases and J by 1 base, 3 bases remained unmatched. CDR3: CASSKQGASGNTIYF. The DNA of the CDR3 is TGTGCCAGCAGCAAACAGGGGGCGTCTGGAAACACCATATATTTT.

The chain joins TRBV6-5 to TRBJ2-7; D may be TRBD1 (6 bases). The CDR3 has 14 amino acids. CDR1 is MNHEY, CDR2 SVGAGI, per germline. V was pared by 6 bases and J by 2 bases, with 14 bases between. The CDR3 coding sequence is TGTGCCAGCAGCAAAACAGGGCGCACCTACGAGCAGTACTTC. Residues: CASSKTGRTYEQYF.

CDR3: CASSRTGVDNSPLHF. In DNA form, the CDR3 reads TGTGCCAGCAGTAGGACAGGGGTTGATAATTCACCCCTCCACTTT. The chain employs TRBV25-1 and TRBJ1-6, with TRBD1 matching 9 bases. Per germline, CDR1 MGHDK and CDR2 SYGVNS. Trimming removed 5 bases from V and 5 bases from J; junction bases left unmatched: 4. CDR3 size: 15 residues.

The chain joins TRBV2 to TRBJ2-4; D possibly corresponds to TRBD2 (7 bases). V shed 8 bases and J shed 4 bases, with 12 bases lying between them. Germline-derived CDR1 and CDR2 are SNHLY and FYNNEI. The CDR3 extends over 13 amino acids. The CDR3 loop reads CASGGAGKNIQYF. The CDR3 region has the DNA TGTGCCAGCGGGGGGGCTGGTAAAAACATTCAGTACTTC.

The chain combines TRBV2 with TRBJ2-3; TRBD2 agrees at 9 bases. CDR1 and CDR2 from the germline V gene are SNHLY and FYNNEI. V gave up 8 bases and J gave up 4 bases; unmatched junction bases: 7. This CDR3 contains 14 residues. Written as DNA, the CDR3 is TGTGCCAGCGGTCCTAGCGGGAATGCAGATACGCAGTATTTT. Its protein product is CASGPSGNADTQYF. The full variable domain, its missing parts supplied by reference TRBV2 and TRBJ2-3, is EPEVTQTPSHQVTQMGQEVILRCVPISNHLYFYWYRQILGQKVEFLVSFYNNEISEKSEIFDDQFSVERPDGSNFTLKIRSTKLEDSAMYFCASGPSGNADTQYFGPGTRLTVL.

A note on this clone: At one of its ends the junction is not consistent with the germline gene, which may arise from a read error. The chain couples TRBV5-4 to TRBJ1-4, with a possible D match to TRBD1 (6 bases). The germline CDR1 and CDR2 sequences are SGHNT and YYREEE (reference sequence). This CDR3 contains 14 residues. CDR3 protein: CASSSGRGFEELFF. CDR3 sequence (DNA): TGTGCCAGCAGCTCGGGAAGGGGGTTTGAAGAACTGTTTTTT.

This chain links TRBV6-5 with TRBJ2-3; TRBD2 agrees at 7 bases. The CDR3 has 15 amino acids. V was clipped by 5 bases and J by 0 bases; unmatched bases: 5. Per the germline V gene, CDR1 is MNHEY and CDR2 is SVGAGI. The CDR3, as DNA: TGTGCCAGCAGTAATCGAGCGGGGAGCACAGATACGCAGTATTTT. It encodes CASSNRAGSTDTQYF.

V is TRBV6-4 and J is TRBJ2-3; tentative D call: TRBD1 (6 bases). V gave up 3 bases and J gave up 1 base, with 8 bases separating them. CDR3 length: 14 amino acids. Germline V gene lookup returns CDR1 MRHNA and CDR2 SNTAGT. CDR3 loop: CASSEQGGTDTQYF. CDR3 nucleotides: TGTGCCAGCAGTGAACAGGGCGGCACAGATACGCAGTATTTT.

This chain uses TRBV27 with TRBJ2-2; 9 nucleotides align to TRBD2. The trim removed 5 bases at V and 5 bases at J, leaving 21 bases unmatched. The germline CDR1 and CDR2 sequences are MNHEY and SMNVEV (reference sequence). This CDR3 spans 20 amino acids. The CDR3 DNA sequence: TGTGCCAGCAGTCTCCGAGGGCCCCTAGCGGGGATTTGGGGGACCGGGGAGCTGTTTTTT. It codes for CASSLRGPLAGIWGTGELFF.

V gene TRBV4-2 combines with J gene TRBJ2-1, with TRBD2 identical over 11 bases. The CDR3 sequence is 21 residues long. CDR1 and CDR2 (germline): LGHNA, YNFKEQ. The J segment lost 4 bases and the V segment lost 4 bases, leaving 21 bases of the junction unmatched. The DNA for the CDR3 is TGTGCCAGCAGCCTAAGACAGGCGGGGGGGCCTAGCGGGGGGCGTTACAATGAGCAGTTCTTC. This translates into CASSLRQAGGPSGGRYNEQFF.

The chain couples TRBV2 to TRBJ1-2; TRBD1 is a possible D gene (5 bases). Germline CDR1 is SNHLY and CDR2 is FYNNEI. Trimming pared 6 bases from V and 1 base from J, leaving 15 bases between. The CDR3 runs to 15 residues. The DNA of the CDR3 is TGTGCCAGCAGGGCGACGACAGATCGTAACTATGGCTACACCTTC. It specifies CASRATTDRNYGYTF.

V is TRBV9 and J is TRBJ2-3; TRBD2 matches at 8 bases. This CDR3 spans 16 amino acids. With 4 bases clipped from V and 6 bases from J, the junction kept 13 bases outside the gene matches. Per germline, CDR1 SGDLS and CDR2 YYNGEE. The CDR3 coding sequence is TGTGCCAGCAGCCCACGACTAGCGTGGGAAGGGGATACGCAGTATTTT. Translating gives CASSPRLAWEGDTQYF.

V usage is TRBV5-6 and J usage is TRBJ1-1; tentatively, D is TRBD1 (6 bases). The CDR3 sequence is 17 residues long. The germline V and J ends were trimmed by 1 base and 7 bases, with 23 bases remaining between them. CDR1 is SGHDT, CDR2 YYEEEE, per germline. The CDR3 DNA sequence: TGTGCCAGCAGCTTGTCGTCCGAACAGGGTCTTGCCGTTGAAGCTTTCTTT. It codes for CASSLSSEQGLAVEAFF.

The rearrangement uses TRBV6-5 and TRBJ2-7; 8 bases align to TRBD1. The length of the CDR3 is 11 residues. From germline, CDR1 is MNHEY and CDR2 SVGAGI. With V trimmed by 10 bases and J by 4 bases, 3 bases remained unmatched. CDR3 DNA: TGTGCCACCAGGGGGCTTTACGAGCAGTACTTC. This sequence encodes CATRGLYEQYF.

V gene TRBV28 combines with J gene TRBJ2-2; 12 nucleotides match TRBD1. This CDR3 spans 15 amino acids. Germline CDR1 MDHEN, CDR2 SYDVKM. The J segment lost 5 bases and the V segment lost 7 bases, leaving 5 bases of the junction unmatched. CDR3 sequence reads: CASIGTGGRTGELFF. In DNA, the CDR3 is TGTGCCAGCATTGGGACAGGGGGCCGGACCGGGGAGCTGTTTTTT.

This chain links TRBV7-3 with TRBJ2-5; 8 bases agree with TRBD2. The DNA end lines up better with TRBJ2-7; the J call may be wrong. The CDR3 spans 16 residues. The germline CDR1 and CDR2 sequences are SGHTA and FQGTGA. The CDR3 region has the DNA TGTGCCAGCAGCCCAGATGGCGCTAGCGGGTACTACGAGCAGTACTTC. Its protein product is CASSPDGASGYYEQYF.

This rearrangement joins TRBV2 to TRBJ1-5; 9 bases match TRBD1. V lost 3 bases, J lost 5 bases, and 5 bases stayed unmatched. In germline, CDR1 is SNHLY, CDR2 FYNNEI. CDR3 length: 15 amino acids. For the CDR3, the DNA is TGTGCCAGCAGTGATGTGCGACAGGGGGATCAGCCCCAGCATTTT. This encodes CASSDVRQGDQPQHF.

V is TRBV7-8 and J is TRBJ2-1, with D uncertain. Per the germline V gene, CDR1 is SGHVS and CDR2 is FQNEAQ. V was shortened by 0 bases and J by 6 bases, with 9 bases between the two germline ends. The CDR3 has 14 amino acids. This CDR3 is CASSLAAGINEQFF. In DNA form, the CDR3 reads TGTGCCAGCAGCTTAGCTGCAGGTATCAATGAGCAGTTCTTC.

The genes are TRBV19 and TRBJ1-2; D remains ambiguous. V dropped 3 bases and J dropped 4 bases, with 9 bases sitting between them. Germline CDR1 and CDR2: LNHDA and SQIVND (reference sequence). The CDR3 has 13 amino acids. As DNA, the CDR3 is TGTGCCAGTAGTATGACTACCCGCTATGGCTACACCTTC. This encodes CASSMTTRYGYTF.

The chain links TRBV6-1 to TRBJ2-5; D possibly corresponds to TRBD2 (7 bases). This CDR3 spans 14 amino acids. The V and J ends lost 4 bases and 11 bases respectively, with 20 bases between them. In germline, CDR1 is MNHNS, CDR2 SASEGT. For the CDR3, the DNA is TGTGCCAGCAGTGCGAGGGGGGGGAGTAGAGAGCAGTACTTC. This encodes CASSARGGSREQYF.

The J gene is TRBJ2-3, the V gene TRBV6-6; 15 bases map to TRBD2. There are 16 residues in the CDR3. With 8 bases clipped from V and 6 bases from J, the junction kept 9 bases outside the gene matches. Germline loops: CDR1 MNHNY, CDR2 SVGAGI (reference sequence). DNA for the CDR3: TGTGCCAGCGGGGGACTAGCGGGGGGACCCACGGATACGCAGTATTTT. Translating gives CASGGLAGGPTDTQYF.